This T cell receptor beta chain was retrieved from a study of shared clonotypes between healthy human individuals. CD45RO-negative, CCR7-positively selected cells formed the naive CD8 fraction, excluding terminally differentiated effector memory CD45RA+ cells. TCRdb's table, derived via immunoSEQ multiplex PCR, lists solely in-frame clones and lacks some. The top ten clones hold more than 0.3% of a sample with about 580,000 clones, 95% to 98% of them seen once. This receptor was identified in a man in his thirties or forties in good health. Input material: naive CD8+ T cells sorted from blood.

CDR3: CASSSGTGHETQYF. CDR3 nucleotide sequence: TGTGCCAGCAGTTCAGGGACAGGGCACGAGACCCAGTACTTC. This chain connects TRBV27 to TRBJ2-5; 9 bases match TRBD1. V shed 4 bases, J shed 5 bases, and the junction held 5 bases outside the gene matches. This CDR3 comprises 14 residues. Germline V gene lookup returns CDR1 MNHEY and CDR2 SMNVEV (reference sequence).